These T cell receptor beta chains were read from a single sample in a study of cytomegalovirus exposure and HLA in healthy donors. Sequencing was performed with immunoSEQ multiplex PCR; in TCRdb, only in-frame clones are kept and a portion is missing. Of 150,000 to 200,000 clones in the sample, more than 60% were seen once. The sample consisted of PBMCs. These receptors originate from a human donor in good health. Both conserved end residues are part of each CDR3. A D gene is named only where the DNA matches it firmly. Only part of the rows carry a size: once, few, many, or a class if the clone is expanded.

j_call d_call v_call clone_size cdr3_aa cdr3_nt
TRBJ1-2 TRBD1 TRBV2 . CASSAEQGAQGYTF TGTGCCAGCAGTGCGGAACAGGGGGCGCAGGGCTACACCTTC
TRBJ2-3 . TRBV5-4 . CASSPWTGTDTQYF TGTGCCAGCAGCCCATGGACAGGCACAGATACGCAGTATTTT
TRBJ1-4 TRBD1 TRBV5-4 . CASSSDVGQGAYEKLFF TGTGCCAGCAGCTCGGATGTGGGACAGGGGGCTTATGAAAAACTGTTTTTT
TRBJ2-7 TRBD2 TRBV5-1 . CASSLDGVGGGLEQYF TGCGCCAGCAGCTTGGACGGTGTTGGCGGGGGTCTCGAGCAGTACTTC
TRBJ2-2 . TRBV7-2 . CASSLVGEGELFF TGTGCCAGCAGCCTAGTAGGAGAAGGGGAGCTGTTTTTT
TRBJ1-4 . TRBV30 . CAWGEGLQGEKLFF TGTGCCTGGGGGGAGGGCCTCCAGGGGGAAAAACTGTTTTTT
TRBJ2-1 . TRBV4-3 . CASSQVMSDEQFF TGCGCCAGCAGCCAAGTGATGAGTGATGAGCAGTTCTTC
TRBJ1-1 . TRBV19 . CASSIQGRTTEAFF TGTGCCAGTAGTATACAGGGTAGGACCACTGAAGCTTTCTTT
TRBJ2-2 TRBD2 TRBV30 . CAWKPSSGVGTGELFF TGTGCCTGGAAGCCCTCTAGCGGGGTTGGCACCGGGGAGCTGTTTTTT
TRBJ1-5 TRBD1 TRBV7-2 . CASSWTGGEPQHF TGTGCCAGCAGCTGGACAGGGGGGGAGCCCCAGCATTTT
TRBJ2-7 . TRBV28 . CASSYSSGLTYEQYF TGTGCCAGCAGTTACTCATCAGGGTTAACCTACGAGCAGTACTTC
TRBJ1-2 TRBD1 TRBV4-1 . CASSQDLGSGQGYYGYTF TGCGCCAGCAGCCAAGATCTTGGGTCCGGACAGGGCTACTATGGCTACACCTTC
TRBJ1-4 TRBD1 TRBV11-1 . CASSISGTEDEKLFF TGTGCCAGCAGCATCTCCGGGACAGAAGATGAAAAACTGTTTTTT
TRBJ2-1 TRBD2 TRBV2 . CASSLRTSGGAEQFF TGTGCCAGCAGCCTGAGGACTAGCGGGGGGGCCGAGCAGTTCTTC
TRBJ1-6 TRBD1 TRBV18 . CASSPPGGTGFISPLHF TGTGCCAGCTCACCACCGGGAGGGACAGGATTCATATCGCCCCTCCACTTT
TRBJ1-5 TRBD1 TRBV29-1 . CSVEDREVASRGWCNQPQHF TGCAGCGTCGAGGACAGAGAGGTGGCGTCCAGGGGGTGGTGCAATCAGCCCCAGCATTTT
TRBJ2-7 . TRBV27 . CASSLSGGRYEQYF TGTGCCAGCAGTTTATCTGGCGGGCGCTACGAGCAGTACTTC
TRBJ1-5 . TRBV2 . CASSEGLRVWGHF TGTGCCAGCAGTGAAGGTTTAAGGGTCTGGGGCCATTTT
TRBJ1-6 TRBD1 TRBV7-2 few CASSLTSGTGNSPLHF TGTGCCAGCAGCTTAACATCCGGGACAGGGAATTCACCCCTCCACTTT
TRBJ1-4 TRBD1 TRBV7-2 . CASSRRDRGTLGEKLFF TGTGCCAGCAGTCGGCGGGACAGGGGTACATTAGGGGAAAAACTGTTTTTT
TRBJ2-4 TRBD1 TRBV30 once CAWAADDDRVAKNIQYF TGTGCCTGGGCGGCGGACGATGACAGGGTAGCCAAAAACATTCAGTACTTC
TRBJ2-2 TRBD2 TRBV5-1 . CASSWTSGGAQTGELFF TGCGCCAGCAGCTGGACTAGCGGGGGGGCTCAAACCGGGGAGCTGTTTTTT
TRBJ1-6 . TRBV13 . CASSSRGINSPLHF TGTGCCAGCAGCTCCCGGGGGATTAATTCACCCCTCCACTTT
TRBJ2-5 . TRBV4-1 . CASGGPNDRGGQETQYF TGCGCCAGCGGAGGGCCAAATGACAGGGGAGGGCAAGAGACCCAGTACTTC
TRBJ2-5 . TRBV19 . CASSIVLQETQYF TGTGCCAGTAGTATAGTACTCCAAGAGACCCAGTACTTC
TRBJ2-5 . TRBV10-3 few CAISEGREETQYF TGTGCCATCAGTGAGGGCAGGGAAGAGACCCAGTACTTC
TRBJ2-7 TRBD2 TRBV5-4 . CASSLAGTISYEQYF TGTGCCAGCAGCTTGGCGGGGACTATTTCCTACGAGCAGTACTTC
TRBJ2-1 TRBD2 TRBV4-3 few CASSQASSGGNNEQFF TGCGCCAGCAGCCAGGCCTCTAGCGGGGGAAACAATGAGCAGTTCTTC
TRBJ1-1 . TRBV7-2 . CASSLGISDTEAFF TGTGCCAGCAGCTTAGGTATCTCGGACACTGAAGCTTTCTTT
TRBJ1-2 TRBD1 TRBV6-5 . CASTTDRLDYGYTF TGTGCCAGCACCACGGACAGGTTAGACTATGGCTACACCTTC
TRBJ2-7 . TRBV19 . CASSIQQGQGEQYF TGTGCCAGTAGTATTCAACAGGGTCAGGGGGAGCAGTACTTC
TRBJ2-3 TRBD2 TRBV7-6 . CASSRGSGVFTDTQYF TGTGCCAGCAGCCGAGGAAGCGGGGTCTTCACAGATACGCAGTATTTT
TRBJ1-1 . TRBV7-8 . CASSLFGQGEAFF TGTGCCAGCAGCTTATTTGGTCAGGGTGAAGCTTTCTTT
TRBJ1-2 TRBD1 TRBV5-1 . CASSSGTGLNYGYTF TGCGCCAGCAGCTCCGGGACAGGGTTGAACTATGGCTACACCTTC
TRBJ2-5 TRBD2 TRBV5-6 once CASSLGLAGEGETQYF TGTGCCAGCAGCTTAGGACTAGCGGGGGAGGGCGAGACCCAGTACTTC
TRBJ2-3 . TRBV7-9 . CASSPPGEETQYF TGTGCCAGCAGCCCCCCCGGGGAGGAGACGCAGTATTTT
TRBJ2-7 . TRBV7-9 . CSSSSKGEGDFYEQYF TGTTCCAGCAGCTCCAAAGGGGAGGGGGATTTCTACGAGCAGTACTTC
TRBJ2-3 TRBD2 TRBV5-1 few CASSLVAGGPTDTQYF TGCGCCAGCAGCTTGGTAGCGGGGGGGCCCACAGATACGCAGTATTTT
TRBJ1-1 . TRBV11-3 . CASSVDSLNTEAFF TGTGCCAGCAGCGTTGACAGTCTGAACACTGAAGCTTTCTTT
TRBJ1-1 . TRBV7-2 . CASSLGGGRNTEAFF TGTGCCAGCAGCTTAGGGGGGGGACGGAACACTGAAGCTTTCTTT
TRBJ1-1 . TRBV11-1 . CASSLRQGSGTEAFF TGTGCCAGCAGCTTACGCCAGGGGTCGGGCACTGAAGCTTTCTTT
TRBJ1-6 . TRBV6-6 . CASSYSHPRDSPLHF TGTGCCAGCAGTTACTCTCACCCCAGGGATTCACCCCTCCACTTT
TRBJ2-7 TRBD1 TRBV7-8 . CASSLMQGAFEQYF TGTGCCAGCAGCTTGATGCAGGGGGCGTTCGAGCAGTACTTC
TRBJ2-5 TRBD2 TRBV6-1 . CASSRASGAQETQYF TGTGCCAGCAGTCGGGCTAGCGGGGCCCAAGAGACCCAGTACTTC
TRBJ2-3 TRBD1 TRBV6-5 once CASSHRDRLTDTQYF TGTGCCAGCAGCCACCGGGACAGGCTTACAGATACGCAGTATTTT